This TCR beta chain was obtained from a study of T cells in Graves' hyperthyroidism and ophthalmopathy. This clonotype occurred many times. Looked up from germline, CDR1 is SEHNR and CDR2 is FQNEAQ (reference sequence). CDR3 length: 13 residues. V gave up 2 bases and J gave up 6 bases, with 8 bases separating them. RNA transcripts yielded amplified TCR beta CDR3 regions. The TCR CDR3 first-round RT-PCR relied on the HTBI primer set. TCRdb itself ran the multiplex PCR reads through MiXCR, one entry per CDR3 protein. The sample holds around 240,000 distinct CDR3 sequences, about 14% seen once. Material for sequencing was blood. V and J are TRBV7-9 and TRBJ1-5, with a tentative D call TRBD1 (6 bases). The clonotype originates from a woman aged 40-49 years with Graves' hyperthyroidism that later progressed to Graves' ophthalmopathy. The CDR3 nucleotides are TGTGCCAGCAGCTTAAGGGGGGGTCAGCCCCAGCATTTT. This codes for CASSLRGGQPQHF. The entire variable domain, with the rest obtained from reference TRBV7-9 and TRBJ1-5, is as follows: DTGVSQNPRHKITKRGQNVTFRCDPISEHNRLYWYRQTLGQGPEFLTYFQNEAQLEKSRLLSDRFSAERPKGSFSTLEIQRTEQGDSAMYLCASSLRGGQPQHFGDGTRLSIL.